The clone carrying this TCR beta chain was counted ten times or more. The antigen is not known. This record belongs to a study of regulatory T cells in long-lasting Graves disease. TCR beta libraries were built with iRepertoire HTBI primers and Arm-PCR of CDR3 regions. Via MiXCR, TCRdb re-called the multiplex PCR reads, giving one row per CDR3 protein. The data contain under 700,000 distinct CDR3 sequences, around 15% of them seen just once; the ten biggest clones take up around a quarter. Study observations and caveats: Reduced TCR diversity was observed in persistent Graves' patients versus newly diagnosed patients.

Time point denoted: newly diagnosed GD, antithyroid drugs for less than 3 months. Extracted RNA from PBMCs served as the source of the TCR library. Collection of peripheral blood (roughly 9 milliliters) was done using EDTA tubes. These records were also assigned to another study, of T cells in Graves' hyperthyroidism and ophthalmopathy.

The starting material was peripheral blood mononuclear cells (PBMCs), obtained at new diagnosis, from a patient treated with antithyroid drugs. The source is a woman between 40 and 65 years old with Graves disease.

The chain's CDR3 is CASSVEYSGNTIYF. CDR3 bases: TGTGCCAGCAGCGTCGAGTACTCTGGAAACACCATATATTTT. The chain has TRBV2 and TRBJ1-3; D is unclear. Per germline, CDR1 SNHLY and CDR2 FYNNEI. The CDR3 is 14 residues long. The V end lost 6 bases, the J end lost 0 bases, and 9 bases lay between the germline ends.